A selection of T cell receptor beta chains follows, all from one sample in a study of neurological immune-mediated disorders. TCRdb re-derived calls from the 5' RACE reads in MiXCR, one entry per CDR3 protein. Counted here are about 35,000 distinct CDR3 sequences, around 4% occurring once; the ten biggest clones make up around 2%. Sequences were obtained from PBMCs. The source is a man aged 30 to 39 with multiple sclerosis. The CDR3 runs from the conserved cysteine through the conserved F or W. D genes are given only for firm matches. The listing skips clone size in some rows; elsewhere it reads once, few, many or a size class.

v_gene: TRBV5-6
abundance: many
j_gene: TRBJ1-2
d_gene: .
CDR3aa: CASSLVASYGYTF
CDR3nt: TGTGCCAGCAGCTTGGTCGCTTCCTATGGCTACACCTTC

v_gene: TRBV12-3/TRBV12-4
abundance: many
j_gene: TRBJ1-1
d_gene: .
CDR3aa: CASSSTGNTEAFF
CDR3nt: TGTGCCAGCAGCTCTACAGGGAACACTGAAGCTTTCTTT

v_gene: TRBV6-5
abundance: many
j_gene: TRBJ1-1
d_gene: .
CDR3aa: CASSYSVSWAGPPKAFF
CDR3nt: TGTGCCAGCAGTTACTCGGTGTCTTGGGCGGGACCCCCAAAAGCTTTCTTT

v_gene: TRBV6-2/TRBV6-3
abundance: few
j_gene: TRBJ1-5
d_gene: TRBD1
CDR3aa: CASTLQGDNQPQNF
CDR3nt: TGTGCCAGCACCCTACAGGGGGATAATCAGCCCCAGAATTTT

v_gene: TRBV5-1
abundance: .
j_gene: TRBJ2-7
d_gene: .
CDR3aa: CASSLDGNYEQYF
CDR3nt: TGCGCCAGCAGCTTGGACGGAAACTACGAGCAGTACTTC

v_gene: TRBV6-5
abundance: many
j_gene: TRBJ2-3
d_gene: .
CDR3aa: CASSDWGSTDTQYF
CDR3nt: TGTGCCAGCAGCGACTGGGGGAGCACAGATACGCAGTATTTT

v_gene: TRBV12-3/TRBV12-4
abundance: many
j_gene: TRBJ2-3
d_gene: .
CDR3aa: CASSFAGPTDTQYF
CDR3nt: TGTGCCAGCAGTTTTGCGGGTCCGACAGATACGCAGTATTTT

v_gene: TRBV5-1
abundance: many
j_gene: TRBJ2-7
d_gene: TRBD1
CDR3aa: CASSLTGAHEQYF
CDR3nt: TGCGCCAGCAGCCTGACAGGGGCCCACGAGCAGTACTTC

v_gene: TRBV7-8
abundance: .
j_gene: TRBJ2-3
d_gene: .
CDR3aa: CASSYREGALTDTQYF
CDR3nt: TGTGCCAGCAGTTACAGGGAGGGGGCTCTCACAGATACGCAGTATTTT

v_gene: TRBV7-9
abundance: many
j_gene: TRBJ2-3
d_gene: .
CDR3aa: CASSLGWADTQYF
CDR3nt: TGTGCCAGCAGCTTAGGATGGGCAGATACGCAGTATTTT

v_gene: TRBV7-2
abundance: many
j_gene: TRBJ1-6
d_gene: .
CDR3aa: CASSLVGGDYNSPLHF
CDR3nt: TGTGCCAGCAGCTTAGTAGGGGGGGATTATAATTCACCCCTCCACTTT

v_gene: TRBV20-1
abundance: many
j_gene: TRBJ2-5
d_gene: .
CDR3aa: CSARGAGAGQETQYF
CDR3nt: TGCAGTGCTAGAGGGGCAGGGGCAGGCCAAGAGACCCAGTACTTC

v_gene: TRBV5-6
abundance: many
j_gene: TRBJ2-2
d_gene: TRBD1
CDR3aa: CASSSPKQGRDTGELFF
CDR3nt: TGTGCCAGCAGCTCTCCCAAACAGGGGAGAGACACCGGGGAGCTGTTTTTT

v_gene: TRBV5-1
abundance: many
j_gene: TRBJ1-5
d_gene: .
CDR3aa: CASSLGGRGNQPQHF
CDR3nt: TGCGCCAGCAGCTTGGGGGGGCGAGGCAATCAGCCCCAGCATTTT

v_gene: TRBV10-3
abundance: many
j_gene: TRBJ1-2
d_gene: .
CDR3aa: CAISDTLGGRGTNYGYTF
CDR3nt: TGTGCCATCAGTGATACCCTCGGGGGGCGCGGAACTAACTATGGCTACACCTTC

v_gene: TRBV9
abundance: many
j_gene: TRBJ1-5
d_gene: .
CDR3aa: CASSLQGESLQPQHF
CDR3nt: TGTGCCAGCAGCTTACAGGGTGAGTCCCTTCAGCCCCAGCATTTT

v_gene: TRBV6-2/TRBV6-3
abundance: many
j_gene: TRBJ2-1
d_gene: TRBD2
CDR3aa: CASSSFSGAYNEQFF
CDR3nt: TGTGCCAGCAGTTCCTTTAGCGGGGCCTACAATGAGCAGTTCTTC

v_gene: TRBV12-3/TRBV12-4
abundance: many
j_gene: TRBJ1-1
d_gene: TRBD1
CDR3aa: CASRAAPGQGRENTEAFF
CDR3nt: TGTGCCAGCAGAGCGGCCCCGGGACAGGGAAGGGAGAACACTGAAGCTTTCTTT

v_gene: TRBV20-1
abundance: many
j_gene: TRBJ1-5
d_gene: TRBD1
CDR3aa: CSAREGQGSNQPQHF
CDR3nt: TGCAGTGCTAGAGAGGGACAGGGAAGCAATCAGCCCCAGCATTTT

v_gene: TRBV29-1
abundance: many
j_gene: TRBJ2-5
d_gene: TRBD1
CDR3aa: CSNYDREETQYF
CDR3nt: TGCAGCAACTACGACAGGGAAGAGACCCAGTACTTC

v_gene: TRBV9
abundance: many
j_gene: TRBJ1-1
d_gene: .
CDR3aa: CASSVGSLNTEAFF
CDR3nt: TGTGCCAGCAGCGTAGGATCCCTGAACACTGAAGCTTTCTTT

v_gene: TRBV20-1
abundance: medium-sized
j_gene: TRBJ1-1
d_gene: .
CDR3aa: CSAFRARGSQAFF
CDR3nt: TGCAGTGCTTTCAGGGCCCGCGGGTCCCAAGCTTTCTTT

v_gene: TRBV6-1
abundance: many
j_gene: TRBJ1-2
d_gene: .
CDR3aa: CASSIRGLNYGYTF
CDR3nt: TGTGCCAGCAGTATCAGGGGCTTGAACTATGGCTACACCTTC

v_gene: TRBV12-3/TRBV12-4
abundance: many
j_gene: TRBJ2-1
d_gene: .
CDR3aa: CASSLKGVGGFF
CDR3nt: TGTGCCAGCAGTTTAAAGGGCGTGGGGGGGTTCTTC

v_gene: TRBV6-6
abundance: many
j_gene: TRBJ2-7
d_gene: .
CDR3aa: CAVQGAYEQYF
CDR3nt: TGTGCCGTTCAAGGGGCCTACGAGCAGTACTTC

v_gene: TRBV5-6
abundance: many
j_gene: TRBJ2-7
d_gene: TRBD1
CDR3aa: CASSFGQGRYEQYF
CDR3nt: TGTGCCAGCAGCTTCGGACAGGGAAGGTACGAGCAGTACTTC

v_gene: TRBV20-1
abundance: .
j_gene: TRBJ2-5
d_gene: .
CDR3aa: CSARTVRAFVETQYF
CDR3nt: TGCAGTGCTAGAACCGTGAGAGCCTTTGTGGAGACCCAGTACTTC

v_gene: TRBV20-1
abundance: few
j_gene: TRBJ2-1
d_gene: TRBD2
CDR3aa: CSAIPPGLAGYNEQFF
CDR3nt: TGCAGTGCTATCCCCCCGGGACTAGCGGGATACAATGAGCAGTTCTTC

v_gene: TRBV30
abundance: few
j_gene: TRBJ2-3
d_gene: .
CDR3aa: CAWSVGGPSTDTQYF
CDR3nt: TGTGCCTGGAGTGTTGGCGGGCCCAGCACAGATACGCAGTATTTT

v_gene: TRBV20-1
abundance: many
j_gene: TRBJ2-5
d_gene: TRBD2
CDR3aa: CSAGPGTSKETQYF
CDR3nt: TGCAGTGCGGGGCCTGGGACTAGCAAAGAGACCCAGTACTTC

v_gene: TRBV5-1
abundance: many
j_gene: TRBJ2-2
d_gene: .
CDR3aa: CASSLYFGAGELFF
CDR3nt: .

v_gene: TRBV20-1
abundance: many
j_gene: TRBJ1-5
d_gene: .
CDR3aa: CSARDRIVHQPQHF
CDR3nt: TGCAGTGCTAGAGATCGGATTGTACATCAGCCCCAGCATTTT

v_gene: TRBV9
abundance: .
j_gene: TRBJ2-7
d_gene: TRBD1
CDR3aa: CASSVEGQGVIEQYF
CDR3nt: TGTGCCAGCAGCGTTGAAGGACAGGGGGTGATCGAGCAGTACTTC

v_gene: TRBV7-9
abundance: many
j_gene: TRBJ1-2
d_gene: .
CDR3aa: CASSLGRRVGEGYTF
CDR3nt: TGTGCCAGCAGCTTAGGTCGGCGTGTGGGTGAGGGCTACACCTTC

v_gene: TRBV20-1
abundance: many
j_gene: TRBJ2-5
d_gene: TRBD2
CDR3aa: CSAETVAGIETQYF
CDR3nt: TGCAGTGCGGAAACCGTAGCGGGGATAGAGACCCAGTACTTC

v_gene: TRBV29-1
abundance: many
j_gene: TRBJ2-4
d_gene: .
CDR3aa: CSVEATWGKNIQYF
CDR3nt: TGCAGCGTTGAGGCCACATGGGGCAAAAACATTCAGTACTTC